The present T cell receptor beta chain was sequenced within a study of T cells in Graves' hyperthyroidism and ophthalmopathy. Study background: At initial diagnosis, before any treatment had begun, peripheral blood was obtained.

Orbital computed tomography, thyroid ultrasound, serum thyroxine and TRAb, and clinical symptoms together informed the diagnoses. Amplified regions were TCR beta CDR3 sequences from RNA transcripts. HTBI primers were employed in a first-round RT-PCR of the TCR CDR3. One entry per CDR3 protein, called by TCRdb with MiXCR from the multiplex PCR reads. This sample carries hundreds of thousands of distinct CDR3 sequences, 15% to 20% of them seen once, and the ten largest clones take less than 70%. This CDR3 comprises 18 residues. The ends were cut back, 4 bases at V and 0 bases at J, with 20 bases in the middle.

The chain employs TRBV12-3 or TRBV12-4 and TRBJ2-3, with D uncertain. This receptor was taken from a woman between 55 and 75 years old with Graves' ophthalmopathy. What was sequenced was blood. The CDR3 loop reads CASSYQRRLVRSTDTQYF. The CDR3 nucleotides are TGTGCCAGCAGTTACCAAAGGAGACTTGTACGTAGCACAGATACGCAGTATTTT.